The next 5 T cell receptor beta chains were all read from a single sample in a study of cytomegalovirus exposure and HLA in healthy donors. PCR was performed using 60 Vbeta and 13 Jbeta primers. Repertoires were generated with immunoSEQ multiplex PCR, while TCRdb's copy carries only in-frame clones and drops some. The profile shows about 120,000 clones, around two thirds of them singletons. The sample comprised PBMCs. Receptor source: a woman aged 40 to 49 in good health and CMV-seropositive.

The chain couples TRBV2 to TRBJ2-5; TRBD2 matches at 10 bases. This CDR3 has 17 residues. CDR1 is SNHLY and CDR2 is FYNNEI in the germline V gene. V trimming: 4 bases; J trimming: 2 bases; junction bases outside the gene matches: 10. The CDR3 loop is CASSVGAGGTVQETQYF. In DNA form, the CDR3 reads TGTGCCAGCAGTGTCGGAGCGGGGGGGACCGTACAAGAGACCCAGTACTTC.

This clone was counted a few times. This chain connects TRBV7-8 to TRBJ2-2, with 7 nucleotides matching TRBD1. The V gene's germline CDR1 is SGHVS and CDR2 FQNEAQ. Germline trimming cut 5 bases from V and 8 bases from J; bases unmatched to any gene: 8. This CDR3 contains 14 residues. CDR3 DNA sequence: TGTGCCAGCAGCCTACGGGACAGTAAAGGGGAGCTGTTTTTT. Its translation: CASSLRDSKGELFF.

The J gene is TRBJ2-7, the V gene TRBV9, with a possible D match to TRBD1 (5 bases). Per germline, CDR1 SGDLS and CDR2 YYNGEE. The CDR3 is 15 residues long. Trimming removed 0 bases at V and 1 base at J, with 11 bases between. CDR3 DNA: TGTGCCAGCAGCGTAGCCGGAGCAGGGTCCTACGAGCAGTACTTC. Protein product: CASSVAGAGSYEQYF.

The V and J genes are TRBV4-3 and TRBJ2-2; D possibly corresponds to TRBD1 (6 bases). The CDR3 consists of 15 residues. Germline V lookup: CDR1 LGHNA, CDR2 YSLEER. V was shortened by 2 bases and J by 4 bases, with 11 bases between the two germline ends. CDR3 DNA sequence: TGCGCCAGCAGCCAAAGGACAGCACCCACCGGGGAGCTGTTTTTT. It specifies CASSQRTAPTGELFF.

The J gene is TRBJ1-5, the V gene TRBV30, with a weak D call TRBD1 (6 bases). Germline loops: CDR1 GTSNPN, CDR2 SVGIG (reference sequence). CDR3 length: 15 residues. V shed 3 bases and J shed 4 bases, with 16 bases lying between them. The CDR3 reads CAWSDGTSLNQPQHF. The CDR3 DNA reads TGTGCCTGGAGCGACGGGACATCGCTTAATCAGCCCCAGCATTTT.